This T cell receptor beta chain stems from a study of T cell responses to AZD1222 COVID-19 vaccine. V was clipped by 6 bases and J by 3 bases, with 14 bases between them. The CDR3 contains 14 residues. Germline V gives CDR1 SNHLY, CDR2 FYNNEI. Some clones are missing from TCRdb's copy, which holds only in-frame ones; the method was immunoSEQ multiplex PCR. Here the sample spans 100,000 to 150,000 clones, 87% being singletons. This clone was observed a single time. The source material was peripheral blood, sampled on day 0 of AZD1222 vaccination. This sequence joins TRBV2 and TRBJ1-2; tentative D call: TRBD1 (5 bases). This clonotype was obtained from an adult in good health. In DNA form, the CDR3 reads TGTGCCAGCAGGTTGGGGGGGTTAGACTATGGCTACACCTTC. Translated, it gives CASRLGGLDYGYTF.